The subject of this entry is one T cell receptor (beta chain). These data belong to a study of T cells in tumors after PD-1 blockade. Study-level information: Daily vismodegib 150 mg continued in a subset of anti-PD-1-treated patients. On average, peripheral blood gave under 150,000 TCR templates and under 40,000 unique clonotypes.

The assay was immunoSEQ multiplex PCR, and TCRdb's table has in-frame clones only and misses some. The sample has 30,000 to 35,000 clones; around 73% are singletons. Germline V lookup: CDR1 SEHNR, CDR2 FQNEAQ (reference sequence). Trimming took 2 bases from V and 5 from J, leaving 13 bases between them. CDR3 length equals 14 residues. The source of this sequence is a human donor with basal cell carcinoma. This specimen consisted of PBMCs, obtained after anti-PD-1 treatment. This rearrangement joins TRBV7-9 to TRBJ2-7; D is uncertain. The CDR3 sequence: CASSLIVVYHEQYF. The CDR3 nucleotides are TGTGCCAGCAGCTTAATCGTCGTCTACCACGAGCAGTACTTC.